This T cell receptor beta chain was captured in a study of shared clonotypes between healthy human individuals. Study details: Researchers drew samples from two women and a few men aged 18 to 49. General observations from the study: Relative to memory subsets, naive subsets generally showed larger estimated richness.

This clone was recorded a few times. The antigen is undetermined. Sequencing used immunoSEQ multiplex PCR; TCRdb keeps in-frame clones, though not all of them. The repertoire holds about a million clones, 65% to 80% seen once, with approximately 1.5% in the top ten. V shed 4 bases and J 6 bases; nucleotides not matched to a gene: 6. CDR3 length: 15 residues. Germline V gene sequence: CDR1 MDHEN, CDR2 SYDVKM. This chain joins TRBV28 and TRBJ1-6; TRBD1 matches 7 bases. The source of this sequence is a man between 18 and 29 years old in good health. Sequencing input: memory CD4+ T cells sorted from blood. This sample's subset: CD45RA-negative fraction. The CDR3 coding sequence is TGTGCCAGCAGTTACACCGGGACAGTTAATTCACCCCTCCACTTT. This gives the protein CASSYTGTVNSPLHF.